This paragraph reports one T cell receptor (beta chain). This CDR3 is 14 amino acids long. V was shortened by 5 bases and J by 0 bases, with 10 bases between the two germline ends. CDR1 is SGHVS, CDR2 FQNEAQ, per germline. These data are taken from a study of shared clonotypes between healthy human individuals. Measured with immunoSEQ multiplex PCR; TCRdb has only the in-frame clones, and not every one. The sample shows around 510,000 clones, about 96% of them seen only once. Sequenced input: naive CD4+ T cells sorted from blood. The subset is: CD45RA+ positively selected. This chain joins TRBV7-8 and TRBJ1-1; the D gene is possibly TRBD1 (5 bases). The TCR sequence derives from a woman aged 25 to 39 in good health. CDR3 loop: CASSTRQLNTEAFF. CDR3 bases: TGTGCCAGCAGCACCAGACAGTTGAACACTGAAGCTTTCTTT.